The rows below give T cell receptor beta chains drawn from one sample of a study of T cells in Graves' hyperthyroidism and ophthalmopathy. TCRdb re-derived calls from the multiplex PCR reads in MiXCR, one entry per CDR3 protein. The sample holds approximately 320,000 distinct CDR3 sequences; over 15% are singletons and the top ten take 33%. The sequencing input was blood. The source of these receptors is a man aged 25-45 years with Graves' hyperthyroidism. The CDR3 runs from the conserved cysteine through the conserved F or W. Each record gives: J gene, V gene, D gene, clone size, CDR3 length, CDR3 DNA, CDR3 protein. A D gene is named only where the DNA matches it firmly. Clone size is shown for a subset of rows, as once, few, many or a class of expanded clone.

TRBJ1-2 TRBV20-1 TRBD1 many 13 TGCAGTGCTAGCTTGACAGGGTCCGACGGCTACACCTTC CSASLTGSDGYTF
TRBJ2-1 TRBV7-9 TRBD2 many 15 TGTGCCAGCAGCTTAGGGGGACTAGCGTTCAATGAGCAGTTCTTC CASSLGGLAFNEQFF
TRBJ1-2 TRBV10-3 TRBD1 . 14 TGTGCCATCAGCCCCCAACAGGGGGACTATGGCTACACCTTC CAISPQQGDYGYTF
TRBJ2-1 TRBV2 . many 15 TGTGCCAGCAGAGAGATAGCGAGACGTCGATCTGAGCAGTTCTTC CASREIARRRSEQFF
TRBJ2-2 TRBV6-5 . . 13 TGTGCCAGCAGTTACGGGGGGTCCGGGGAGCTGTTTTTT CASSYGGSGELFF
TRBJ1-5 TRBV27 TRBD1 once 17 TGTGCCAGCAGTGCCCTAATACAGGGGGCAAGCAATCAGCCCCAGCATTTT CASSALIQGASNQPQHF
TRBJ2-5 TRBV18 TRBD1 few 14 TGTGCCAGCTCACCAGGGACAGAGCAAGAGACCCAGTACTTC CASSPGTEQETQYF
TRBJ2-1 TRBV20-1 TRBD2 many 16 TGCAGTGCCAATCCACGGACTAGCGGGTCCTACAATGAGCAGTTCTTC CSANPRTSGSYNEQFF
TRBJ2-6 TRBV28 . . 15 TGTGCCAGCAGTCGCCACAGGGCTGGGGCCAACGTCCTGACTTTC CASSRHRAGANVLTF
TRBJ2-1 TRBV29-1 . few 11 TGCAGCGTTGAAGGGGACAATGAGCAGTTCTTC CSVEGDNEQFF
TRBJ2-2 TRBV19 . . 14 TGTGCCAGTAGTGCGACAGGAGGCGCCGGGGAGCTGTTTTTT CASSATGGAGELFF
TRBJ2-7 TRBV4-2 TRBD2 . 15 TGTGCCAGCAGCCAAGCCGGGGACTATACCTACGAGCAGTACTTC CASSQAGDYTYEQYF
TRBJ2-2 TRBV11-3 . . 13 TGTGCCAGCAGCGCCTCCCTGACCGGGGAGCTGTTTTTT CASSASLTGELFF